A single sample is the source of the 8 T cell receptor beta chains below, sequenced in a study of early T cells in non-severe SARS-CoV-2 infection. MiXCR was run by TCRdb on the 5' RACE reads, yielding one entry per CDR3 protein. Of over 30,000 distinct CDR3 sequences in the sample, approximately 6% were seen once. The source material was whole blood. The receptors come from an adult who was a healthcare worker with PCR-confirmed SARS-CoV-2 infection or an uninfected control (not recorded which).

In this sample, this clonotype turned up many times. This chain links TRBV7-2 with TRBJ2-4; weak D call: TRBD2 (5 bases). The CDR3 extends over 15 amino acids. Trimming removed 2 bases from V and 2 bases from J, with 10 bases in between. Germline V gives CDR1 SGHTA, CDR2 FQGNSA. Written as DNA, the CDR3 is TGTGCCAGCAGCTTACTAGAGGGTTCCAAAAACATTCAGTACTTC. Translation gives CASSLLEGSKNIQYF.

On this clonotype: Germline is not matched at one junction end, which may reflect a read error. This chain links TRBV6-1 with TRBJ1-4; 9 nucleotides line up with TRBD1. CDR1 MNHNS and CDR2 SASEGT come from the germline V gene. This CDR3 comprises 12 residues. Here the CDR3 DNA reads TGTGTCAGCGGAGGACAGGGGGAAAAACTGTTTTTT. Its translation is CVSGGQGEKLFF.

This clonotype came up many times. The rearrangement uses TRBV30 and TRBJ2-7, with D maybe TRBD2 (6 bases). Germline CDR1 reads GTSNPN; CDR2 reads SVGIG (reference sequence). The germline V and J ends were trimmed by 3 bases and 1 base, with 7 bases remaining between them. The CDR3 has 12 amino acids. The CDR3 protein is CAWRGLSYEQYF. Written as DNA, the CDR3 is TGTGCCTGGAGGGGACTGTCCTACGAGCAGTACTTC.

This clonotype was counted between two and nine times. The chain carries TRBV6-2 or TRBV6-3 and TRBJ1-5, with a possible D match to TRBD1 (6 bases). This CDR3 is built from 14 residues. Germline V gives CDR1 MNHEY, CDR2 SVGEGT. With 4 bases removed from V and 7 bases from J, the gap between germline ends came to 14 bases. CDR3 bases: TGTGCCAGCAGTTTCGGGGGGCTAAGGCAGCCCCAGCATTTT. Translated, it gives CASSFGGLRQPQHF.

This clonotype was observed at least ten times. J is TRBJ2-7 and V is TRBV20-1; D uncertain. V shed 1 base and J shed 4 bases, with 14 bases lying between them. Germline V gene data show CDR1 as DFQATT and CDR2 as SNEGSKA (reference sequence). The CDR3 spans 14 residues. In DNA form, the CDR3 reads TGCAGTGCTAGAGGGGTAGGCAGATCTTACGAGCAGTACTTC. Translation gives CSARGVGRSYEQYF.

This clonotype was counted at least ten times. The V and J genes are TRBV6-5 and TRBJ2-3; perhaps TRBD2 as D (6 bases). The length of the CDR3 is 13 residues. Germline V CDR1 and CDR2: MNHEY, SVGAGI. Trimming removed 7 bases from V and 5 bases from J, with 13 bases in between. The DNA of the CDR3 is TGTGCCAGCAAGAGGGGAGGTCGAGATACGCAGTATTTT. Protein product: CASKRGGRDTQYF.

This clonotype appeared many times. The V gene is TRBV5-1, the J gene TRBJ1-5; a weak D match, TRBD1 (5 bases). The CDR3 is 16 residues long. Germline-derived CDR1 and CDR2 are SGHRS and YFSETQ. Trimming removed 7 bases from V and 0 bases from J, with 17 bases in between. CDR3 protein: CASYTGRDHSNQPQHF. CDR3 nucleotide sequence: TGCGCCAGCTACACCGGAAGGGACCATAGCAATCAGCCCCAGCATTTT.

This clonotype was detected only a few times. J is TRBJ1-2 and V is TRBV19, with no clear D. With 4 bases removed from V and 8 bases from J, the gap between germline ends came to 11 bases. The CDR3 runs to 12 residues. From germline, CDR1 is LNHDA and CDR2 SQIVND (reference sequence). The CDR3 nucleotides are TGTGCCAGTAGTAGGCAGGCGGACGGCTACACCTTC. It encodes CASSRQADGYTF.